The 26 T cell receptor beta chains in this list originate from one sample, sequenced in a study of T cell responses to AZD1222 COVID-19 vaccine. Sequenced by immunoSEQ multiplex PCR; TCRdb stores in-frame clones only, minus some. The table has about 120,000 clones, approximately 93% seen once; the top ten hold 4% to 5.5%. Sequencing was performed on peripheral blood, taken on day 0 of AZD1222 vaccination. The receptors here all came from an adult in good health.

The chain combines TRBV5-6 with TRBJ1-4; D gene unclear. Germline V gene lookup returns CDR1 SGHDT and CDR2 YYEEEE. Trimming removed 0 bases at V and 0 bases at J, with 0 bases between. The CDR3 totals 13 residues. The CDR3 here is CASSLATNEKLFF. DNA for the CDR3: TGTGCCAGCAGCTTGGCAACTAATGAAAAACTGTTTTTT.

The J gene is TRBJ1-6, the V gene TRBV9, with D unclear. CDR1 is SGDLS, CDR2 YYNGEE, per germline. The CDR3 extends over 14 amino acids. Deletions cut 4 bases from V and 11 bases from J, with 16 bases between. This CDR3 is CASSRESSIAPLHF. As DNA, the CDR3 is TGTGCCAGCAGCCGGGAATCCTCCATTGCACCCCTCCACTTT.

This rearrangement joins TRBV21-1 to TRBJ1-4; the table names TRBD1, a call not compared with the DNA. TRBV21-1 is shown as a pseudogene. This CDR3 has 15 residues. Written as DNA, the CDR3 is TGTGCCAGCAGCGAAACAGGGAATCTACATGAAAAACTGTTTTTT. Its translation: CASSETGNLHEKLFF.

As concerns this clone: The same CDR3 is also encoded by other DNA sequences in this sample. The chain combines TRBV4-1 with TRBJ1-1; D ambiguous. V lost 0 bases and J 4 bases, leaving 6 bases between the germline ends. The CDR3 runs 13 residues. Germline V CDR1 and CDR2: MGHRA, YSYEKL. DNA for the CDR3: TGCGCCAGCAGCCAAGATCGGGGCACTGAAGCTTTCTTT. Translating gives CASSQDRGTEAFF.

The chain employs TRBV3-1 (or the pseudogene TRBV3-2) and TRBJ1-1, with D tentatively TRBD1 (5 bases). Germline V CDR1 and CDR2: LGHDT, YNNKEL (reference sequence). V was clipped by 4 bases and J by 5 bases, with 8 bases between them. The CDR3 spans 12 residues. The CDR3 reads CASSRGGTEAFF. The CDR3, as DNA: TGTGCCAGCAGCCGCGGGGGTACTGAAGCTTTCTTT.

In this sample, this clone turned up once. The chain is built from TRBV6-5 and TRBJ1-2, with D possibly matching TRBD1 (6 bases). In germline, CDR1 is MNHEY, CDR2 SVGAGI. The V end was cut by 6 bases, the J end by 6 bases, with 14 bases between. This CDR3 spans 13 amino acids. The CDR3 coding sequence is TGTGCCAGCAGCCGACACAGGGTGAATGGCTACACCTTC. Translation gives CASSRHRVNGYTF.

V gene TRBV28 combines with J gene TRBJ1-4, with no clear D. Between the trimmed V and J ends, which lost 5 bases and 4 bases, there was a span of 11 bases. The CDR3 covers 14 residues. Germline assignment: CDR1 MDHEN and CDR2 SYDVKM. The CDR3 DNA sequence: TGTGCCAGCAGTGGTGCTGGGGATAATGAAAAACTGTTTTTT. Amino acids: CASSGAGDNEKLFF.

V gene TRBV28 combines with J gene TRBJ1-5, with D hard to call. This CDR3 comprises 13 residues. The V end was cut by 4 bases, the J end by 4 bases, with 8 bases between. Germline CDR1 and CDR2: MDHEN and SYDVKM. CDR3 sequence: CASSWGDNQPQHF. The CDR3 DNA reads TGTGCCAGCAGTTGGGGAGATAATCAGCCCCAGCATTTT.

The chain couples TRBV24-1 to TRBJ2-3; 7 bases are a match to TRBD1. The V segment lost 2 bases and the J segment 1 base; nucleotides outside the gene matches: 2. CDR3 size: 15 residues. Germline V gene data show CDR1 as KGHDR and CDR2 as SFDVKD. The CDR3 loop is CATSDYRGGTDTQYF. CDR3 nucleotide sequence: TGTGCCACCAGTGATTACAGGGGTGGCACAGATACGCAGTATTTT.

The chain combines TRBV7-8 with TRBJ1-5; D remains ambiguous. V lost 1 base to trimming and J lost 3 bases, with 7 bases between them. The CDR3 is 14 amino acids. Germline V gives CDR1 SGHVS, CDR2 FQNEAQ. DNA of the CDR3: TGTGCCAGCAGCTTAGGGGTGATCAATCAGCCCCAGCATTTT. Its protein product is CASSLGVINQPQHF.

The chain is built from TRBV15 and TRBJ1-2; D remains unclear. The CDR3 length is 15 residues. CDR1 is LNHNV, CDR2 YYDKDF, per germline (reference sequence). V lost 0 bases to trimming and J lost 5 bases, with 13 bases between them. The CDR3 region is CATSRDRNSLYGYTF. The CDR3 DNA sequence: TGTGCCACCAGCAGAGATCGGAACAGTTTGTATGGCTACACCTTC.

The sample holds one count of this clone. The chain has TRBV5-5 and TRBJ2-3, with TRBD2 as a possible D gene (6 bases). Deletions cut 7 bases from V and 4 bases from J, with 22 bases between. This CDR3 spans 16 amino acids. Per germline, CDR1 SGHKS and CDR2 YYEKEE (reference sequence). The DNA for the CDR3 is TGTGCCAGCCGCACCCGGTGGGGGGAGGACGCAGATACGCAGTATTTT. The encoded protein is CASRTRWGEDADTQYF. The full variable domain, completed using reference TRBV5-5 and TRBJ2-3, is DAGVTQSPTHLIKTRGQQVTLRCSPISGHKSVSWYQQVLGQGPQFIFQYYEKEERGRGNFPDRFSARQFPNYSSELNVNALLLGDSALYLCASRTRWGEDADTQYFGPGTRLTVL.

V usage is TRBV7-3 and J usage is TRBJ1-6; TRBD1 matches 7 bases. With V trimmed by 5 bases and J by 10 bases, 11 bases remained unmatched. The germline V gene has CDR1 SGHTA and CDR2 FQGTGA. The CDR3 consists of 15 residues. The CDR3 DNA reads as TGTGCCAGCAGCCTCTCGGCAGGGGGTAACTCACCCCTCCACTTT. Protein: CASSLSAGGNSPLHF.

The chain recombines TRBV6-5 with TRBJ2-3; a possible D gene is TRBD2 (6 bases). V lost 2 bases, J lost 10 bases, and 13 bases lay in between. Germline values: CDR1 MNHEY, CDR2 SVGAGI. The CDR3 totals 13 residues. The CDR3, as DNA: TGTGCCAGCAGTTACAAAGACGGGGGTGCGCAGTATTTT. Translating it yields CASSYKDGGAQYF.

V is TRBV7-2 and J is TRBJ1-2, with 12 bases lining up with TRBD1. In germline, CDR1 is SGHTA, CDR2 FQGNSA. V shed 5 bases, J shed 5 bases, and the junction held 6 bases outside the gene matches. This CDR3 comprises 15 residues. The CDR3 spells CASSPGTGGAYGYTF. DNA for the CDR3: TGTGCCAGCAGCCCTGGGACAGGGGGCGCGTATGGCTACACCTTC. Combining the CDR3 with reference TRBV7-2 and TRBJ1-2 gives the whole variable domain GAGVSQSPSNKVTEKGKDVELRCDPISGHTALYWYRQSLGQGLEFLIYFQGNSAPDKSGLPSDRFSAERTGGSVSTLTIQRTQQEDSAVYLCASSPGTGGAYGYTFGSGTRLTVV.

The chain has TRBV30 and TRBJ2-2, with D possibly called TRBD1 or TRBD2 (6 bases each). The V end was cut by 5 bases, the J end by 3 bases, with 13 bases between. The germline V gene encodes CDR1 GTSNPN and CDR2 SVGIG (reference sequence). The CDR3 runs to 14 residues. In nucleotides, the CDR3 is TGTGCCTGGTTCCCAAGGGGGGACACCGGGGAGCTGTTTTTT. This sequence encodes CAWFPRGDTGELFF.

The V call is TRBV25-1, the J call TRBJ1-5, with a weak D call TRBD1 (6 bases). Germline assignment: CDR1 MGHDK and CDR2 SYGVNS. The CDR3 is made up of 14 amino acids. The V end lost 4 bases, the J end lost 4 bases, and 11 bases lay between the germline ends. CDR3 in amino acids: CASSGTGPNQPQHF. The DNA for the CDR3 is TGTGCCAGCAGTGGTACAGGGCCGAATCAGCCCCAGCATTTT.

The chain recombines TRBV2 with TRBJ1-1, with D possibly being TRBD1 (6 bases). This CDR3 has 14 amino acids. V was shortened by 5 bases and J by 7 bases, with 17 bases between the two germline ends. Per the germline V gene, CDR1 is SNHLY and CDR2 is FYNNEI. The CDR3 DNA is TGTGCCAGCAGTCGGGACACCAGAAACCTTGAAGCTTTCTTT. Translation gives CASSRDTRNLEAFF.

The chain carries TRBV7-9 and TRBJ2-3; D unresolved. The ends were cut back, 1 base at V and 2 bases at J, with 7 bases in the middle. Germline CDR1 reads SEHNR; CDR2 reads FQNEAQ (reference sequence). The CDR3 has 14 residues. The CDR3: CASSLDTFTDTQYF. Written as DNA, the CDR3 is TGTGCCAGCAGCTTAGACACCTTCACAGATACGCAGTATTTT.

The chain couples TRBV27 to TRBJ2-5; TRBD2 might be the D (6 bases). CDR1 and CDR2 from the germline V gene are MNHEY and SMNVEV (reference sequence). This CDR3 comprises 14 residues. Deletions cut 7 bases from V and 1 base from J, with 13 bases between. The CDR3 nucleotides are TGTGCCAGCAACCCGGGACTTTCCCAAGAGACCCAGTACTTC. It is translated as CASNPGLSQETQYF.

The rearrangement joins TRBV11-1 to TRBJ1-4; D call uncertain. The CDR3 runs to 15 residues. Trimming took off 5 bases at V and 0 bases at J, with 10 bases between the two ends. Germline-derived CDR1 and CDR2 are SGHAT and FQDESV (reference sequence). DNA for the CDR3: TGTGCCAGCAGCAGAACAGCGACAACTAATGAAAAACTGTTTTTT. It translates to CASSRTATTNEKLFF.

The genes are TRBV5-1 and TRBJ2-3, with 7 bases matching TRBD1. The ends lost 2 bases at V and 7 bases at J; junction bases unmatched: 7. Germline CDR1 is SGHRS and CDR2 is YFSETQ. This CDR3 region has 14 residues. The CDR3 here is CASSFTGEGNTQYF. CDR3 sequence (DNA): TGCGCCAGCAGCTTCACAGGGGAAGGGAATACGCAGTATTTT.

The gene calls are TRBV4-2 and TRBJ2-3; D assignment may be TRBD1 or TRBD2 (6 bases each). This CDR3 has 20 amino acids. Germline V gives CDR1 LGHNA, CDR2 YNFKEQ. The V end lost 2 bases, the J end lost 1 base, and 25 bases lay between the germline ends. The CDR3 sequence is CASSQPWGTGAIPRTDTQYF. For the CDR3, the DNA is TGTGCCAGCAGCCAACCCTGGGGGACGGGGGCCATACCCCGCACAGATACGCAGTATTTT.

This sequence joins TRBV2 and TRBJ1-5; possible D gene TRBD1, 5 bases. V shed 7 bases and J shed 4 bases, with 11 bases lying between them. This CDR3 has 13 amino acids. The V gene's germline CDR1 is SNHLY and CDR2 FYNNEI. The CDR3 region is CASNWGPNQPQHF. The CDR3 DNA reads TGTGCCAGCAATTGGGGACCAAATCAGCCCCAGCATTTT.

This chain uses TRBV9 with TRBJ2-3, with 8 positions matching TRBD2. CDR3 length equals 15 residues. The trim removed 1 base at V and 5 bases at J, leaving 6 bases unmatched. CDR1 is SGDLS and CDR2 is YYNGEE in the germline V gene. In nucleotides, the CDR3 is TGTGCCAGCAGCGTAATGGGCGGGGGGAAAGATACGCAGTATTTT. Protein product: CASSVMGGGKDTQYF.

CDR3 coding DNA: TGTGCCAGCAGCCAAGATCTATACAGAAGGGCGGACATTCAGTACTTC. This sequence encodes CASSQDLYRRADIQYF. J is TRBJ2-4 and V is TRBV3-1 (or the pseudogene TRBV3-2); D is unresolved. The CDR3 is 16 residues long. Trimming left V 0 bases short and J 8 bases short, with 17 bases between. Germline lookup yields CDR1 LGHDT and CDR2 YNNKEL (reference sequence).